Sequencing of this T cell receptor (beta chain) was carried out in a study of cytomegalovirus exposure and HLA in healthy donors. Study-level background: There were over 350 genotyped donors. Of these, 81% fell in the genetic ancestry cluster associated with self-reported Caucasian donors.

The PCR made use of 60 Vbeta and 13 Jbeta primers. The repertoire was sequenced with immunoSEQ multiplex PCR; TCRdb's copy has only in-frame clones and lacks some. Of 150,000 to 200,000 clones detected, 75% to 80% appear once; the ten largest clones hold about 0.93%. This CDR3 contains 13 residues. CDR1 and CDR2 from the germline V gene are LNHDA and SQIVND (reference sequence). V lost 1 base and J 4 bases, leaving 5 bases between the germline ends. Regarding the study as a whole: Most subjects had HLA-A and HLA-B alleles reportedly predicted accurately by TCR beta sequences.

In the case of this clone: Its antigen is not identified.

The sample was PBMCs. This clonotype was obtained from a woman in her 50s in good health and CMV-seropositive. The chain couples TRBV19 to TRBJ1-5; D gene unclear. This CDR3 is CASSIGQNQPQHF. In DNA form, the CDR3 reads TGTGCCAGTAGTATAGGGCAGAATCAGCCCCAGCATTTT.